This T cell receptor beta chain comes out of a study of CD8+CD57+ T cells in acquired aplastic anemia. This clonotype was found a few times. The use of genomic DNA as template underpinned the TCR beta VDJ and CDR3 profiling. TCRdb itself ran the reads through MiXCR, one entry per CDR3 protein. The table has over 250,000 distinct CDR3 sequences, roughly 61% seen once. An expansion of CD8+CD57+ cells by flow cytometry had been shown in patients chosen for sequencing. CDR1 and CDR2 (germline): KGHSH, LQKENI. J was trimmed by 0 bases and V by 2 bases; bases with no gene match: 7. The CDR3 runs 18 residues.

Sequencing was carried out using sorted CD4+, CD8+, or CD8+CD57+ T cells (not recorded which) from PBMCs. This chain uses TRBV18 with TRBJ2-6; TRBD1 agrees at 7 bases. The receptor was derived from a human donor with aplastic anemia. The CDR3, as DNA: TGTGCCAGCTCACCATCGGGACAGCTGATCTCTGGGGCCAACGTCCTGACTTTC. Protein sequence: CASSPSGQLISGANVLTF.